The 25 T cell receptor beta chains below were found in one sample sequenced in a study of T cell changes during pregnancy in multiple sclerosis (dated by TCRdb to between 2018 and 2020). The library was prepared using the immunoSEQ multiplex PCR assay. TCRdb's version of the immuneACCESS table is confined to in-frame rearrangements and falls short of the full clone set. An unresolved V gene accounts for under half of the shortfall where checked; the remainder is of unknown origin. This sample holds roughly 28,000 clones; around 88% were observed only once. The ten largest make up about 3.5% of the sample. Sequencing was performed on CD4+ T cells from peripheral blood mononuclear cells, taken in the first trimester of pregnancy. Receptors originate from a female donor in good health, enrolled as a control in a pregnancy study.

V usage is TRBV14 and J usage is TRBJ1-6, with D unresolved. The V gene lost 0 bases and the J gene lost 7 bases, with 7 bases spanning the gap. The V gene's germline CDR1 is SGHDN and CDR2 FVKESK. There are 14 residues in the CDR3. CDR3 protein: CASSQEAVNSPLHF. CDR3 in DNA: TGTGCCAGCAGCCAAGAGGCAGTCAATTCACCCCTCCACTTT.

This chain's CDR3 is CASSLWGFRGRNYGYTF. The CDR3 DNA reads as TGTGCCAGCAGTTTATGGGGCTTCAGGGGCCGGAACTATGGCTACACCTTC. This chain connects TRBV28 to TRBJ1-2; tentatively, D is TRBD1 (6 bases). V was cut by 0 bases and J by 2 bases, with 16 bases left in between. The CDR3 loop spans 17 amino acids. Germline assignment: CDR1 MDHEN and CDR2 SYDVKM.

The genes are TRBV6-1 and TRBJ1-2; 7 nucleotides line up with TRBD1. The junction had 8 bases not matched to a gene; V was cut back by 6 bases and J by 4 bases. The germline V gene encodes CDR1 MNHNS and CDR2 SASEGT. The CDR3 covers 14 residues. CDR3 region: CASRGTETAYGYTF. The CDR3 nucleotides are TGTGCCAGCAGGGGGACAGAGACCGCCTATGGCTACACCTTC.

The gene calls are TRBV7-3 and TRBJ2-5; 9 nucleotides agree with TRBD2. This CDR3 contains 15 residues. V lost 3 bases, J lost 2 bases, and 4 bases stayed unmatched. CDR1 and CDR2 (germline): SGHTA, FQGTGA. This chain's CDR3 is CASSFNSGSQETQYF. In nucleotides, the CDR3 is TGTGCCAGCAGCTTTAATAGCGGGAGTCAAGAGACCCAGTACTTC.

The V and J genes are TRBV5-1 and TRBJ1-2; 7 positions agree with TRBD1. This CDR3 comprises 13 residues. V trimming: 2 bases; J trimming: 8 bases; junction bases outside the gene matches: 6. Germline V gene data show CDR1 as SGHRS and CDR2 as YFSETQ. The CDR3 region has the DNA TGCGCCAGCAGCTTTCAGCAGGGGGACGGCTACACCTTC. Translated, it gives CASSFQQGDGYTF.

V usage is TRBV18 and J usage is TRBJ2-1; 8 nucleotides line up with TRBD1. CDR1 KGHSH and CDR2 LQKENI come from the germline V gene. CDR3 length equals 14 residues. Trimming took 6 bases from V and 5 from J; bases not matched to a gene: 6. The CDR3 nucleotides read TGTGCCAGCTCCCTCCGGGACAGGAACAATGAGCAGTTCTTC. Its protein is CASSLRDRNNEQFF.

The chain joins TRBV5-5 to TRBJ1-4, with D possibly matching TRBD1 (5 bases). Germline V gene data show CDR1 as SGHKS and CDR2 as YYEKEE (reference sequence). Trimming cost V 2 bases and J 4 bases, with 9 bases left between them. This CDR3 is built from 14 residues. The CDR3 region has the DNA TGTGCCAGCAGCTTCGACAGATATAATGAAAAACTGTTTTTT. The encoded protein is CASSFDRYNEKLFF.

This sequence joins TRBV7-2 and TRBJ1-3; 8 nucleotides align to TRBD1. The J segment lost 6 bases and the V segment lost 1 base, leaving 5 bases of the junction unmatched. Germline V lookup: CDR1 SGHTA, CDR2 FQGNSA. The CDR3 loop spans 15 amino acids. The DNA of the CDR3 is TGTGCCAGCAGCTTAGACCAGGGGGCATCAAACACCATATATTTT. Translation: CASSLDQGASNTIYF.

The chain combines TRBV19 with TRBJ1-4, with TRBD1 matching over 7 bases. Germline-derived CDR1 and CDR2 are LNHDA and SQIVND (reference sequence). J gave up 5 bases and V 6 bases, and 6 bases lay outside the gene matches. This CDR3 is built from 14 residues. The CDR3 coding sequence is TGTGCCAGTAGGTCGGCAGGGGGAAATGAAAAACTGTTTTTT. Translated: CASRSAGGNEKLFF. Using reference TRBV19 and TRBJ1-4 for the parts outside the CDR3, the full variable domain is DGGITQSPKYLFRKEGQNVTLSCEQNLNHDAMYWYRQDPGQGLRLIYYSQIVNDFQKGDIAEGYSVSREKKESFPLTVTSAQKNPTAFYLCASRSAGGNEKLFFGSGTQLSVL.

The sample holds one count of this clone. V usage is TRBV19 and J usage is TRBJ2-1; D might be TRBD2 (6 bases). CDR3 length: 12 amino acids. Trimming pared 10 bases from V and 4 bases from J, leaving 11 bases between. CDR1 and CDR2 from the germline V gene are LNHDA and SQIVND (reference sequence). The CDR3 here is CATWDSYNEQFF. In DNA form, the CDR3 reads TGTGCCACCTGGGACTCATACAATGAGCAGTTCTTC.

This chain joins TRBV11-2 and TRBJ2-7; TRBD2 matches 10 bases. Germline V gene lookup returns CDR1 SGHAT and CDR2 FQNNGV. CDR3 length: 15 amino acids. The trim removed 8 bases at V and 2 bases at J, leaving 9 bases unmatched. The CDR3 sequence is CASRRTSGRAYEQYF. CDR3 DNA: TGTGCCAGCCGCCGGACCAGCGGGAGGGCCTACGAGCAGTACTTC.

This clone has only a few counts. The DNA for the CDR3 is TGCGCCAGCAGCCAACTTTTAACCGGGACTAGCGGGGGGGTGACAGATACGCAGTATTTT. It encodes CASSQLLTGTSGGVTDTQYF. V usage is TRBV4-1 and J usage is TRBJ2-3, with 16 nucleotides matching TRBD2. There are 20 residues in the CDR3. Germline CDR1 is MGHRA and CDR2 is YSYEKL. After removal of 2 bases from V and 3 bases from J, the junction contained 11 bases not matched to a gene.

This clone was counted between two and nine times. V usage is TRBV15 and J usage is TRBJ1-1; no clear D gene. The CDR3 sequence is 17 residues long. Germline CDR1 is LNHNV and CDR2 is YYDKDF (reference sequence). Trimming removed 0 bases at V and 1 base at J, with 15 bases between. CDR3 amino acids: CATSRELYPAGNTEAFF. The CDR3 nucleotides are TGTGCCACCAGCAGAGAGCTTTATCCAGCGGGGAACACTGAAGCTTTCTTT.

V usage is TRBV4-1 and J usage is TRBJ2-7, with D perhaps matching TRBD1 (6 bases). The CDR3 has 15 amino acids. Germline assignment: CDR1 MGHRA and CDR2 YSYEKL. Trimming shortened V by 2 bases and J by 2 bases, and 13 bases separated the two germline ends. DNA of the CDR3: TGCGCCAGCAGCCAACTTAACAGGGATCCCTACGAGCAGTACTTC. Protein sequence: CASSQLNRDPYEQYF.

The chain couples TRBV10-2 to TRBJ1-5, with 7 positions matching TRBD1. The germline V gene has CDR1 WSHSY and CDR2 SAAADI. Trimming at V came to 5 bases and at J to 6 bases, leaving 7 bases not matched to a gene. The CDR3 consists of 14 residues. The CDR3 nucleotides read TGCGCCAGCAGTATGGGACAGCTAGGTCAGCCCCAGCATTTT. Translation gives CASSMGQLGQPQHF.

The chain couples TRBV5-1 to TRBJ1-2, with a weak D call TRBD1 (6 bases). The CDR3 has 13 amino acids. CDR1 and CDR2 from the germline V gene are SGHRS and YFSETQ. Trimming left V 3 bases short and J 0 bases short, with 6 bases between. The CDR3 region is CASSWTANYGYTF. The CDR3 coding sequence is TGCGCCAGCAGCTGGACAGCTAACTATGGCTACACCTTC.

V and J are TRBV5-4 and TRBJ1-2, with D possibly TRBD1 on 6 matching bases. Per the germline V gene, CDR1 is SGHNT and CDR2 is YYREEE (reference sequence). The CDR3 is made up of 14 amino acids. V was trimmed by 7 bases and J by 6 bases, leaving 19 bases between them. The DNA for the CDR3 is TGTGCCAGCGCCCCGGGTGTGGCAGGGGATGGCTACACCTTC. Translation: CASAPGVAGDGYTF.

The chain combines TRBV7-3 with TRBJ2-3; D is uncertain. The CDR3 totals 14 residues. Germline CDR1 SGHTA, CDR2 FQGTGA. The V end was cut by 5 bases, the J end by 0 bases, with 9 bases between. CDR3 sequence reads: CASSLLSSTDTQYF. The CDR3 coding sequence is TGTGCCAGCAGCCTACTCTCTAGCACAGATACGCAGTATTTT.

The DNA of the CDR3 is TGCGCCAGCAGCCAAGTAGGGGGTCAGTCCAATTCACCCCTCCACTTT. Amino acids: CASSQVGGQSNSPLHF. The chain employs TRBV4-1 and TRBJ1-6, with D possibly matching TRBD1 (6 bases). The germline gives CDR1 MGHRA, CDR2 YSYEKL. CDR3 length: 16 residues. The V end was cut by 1 base, the J end by 7 bases, with 14 bases between.

This clone was detected a few times. The chain carries TRBV19 and TRBJ2-3, with 7 bases matching TRBD2. Germline-derived CDR1 and CDR2 are LNHDA and SQIVND (reference sequence). The CDR3 extends over 14 amino acids. The V segment lost 5 bases and the J segment 2 bases; nucleotides outside the gene matches: 4. CDR3 sequence reads: CASSSAGPTDTQYF. Here the CDR3 DNA reads TGTGCCAGTAGTTCAGCGGGACCCACAGATACGCAGTATTTT.

The V call is TRBV28, the J call TRBJ2-7, with 10 nucleotides matching TRBD1. In germline, CDR1 is MDHEN, CDR2 SYDVKM. J lost 2 bases, V lost 5 bases, and 3 bases had no gene match. The CDR3 is made up of 14 amino acids. The CDR3 spells CASSPGTGAYEQYF. The CDR3 DNA reads TGTGCCAGCAGTCCCGGGACAGGGGCCTACGAGCAGTACTTC.

This clone has a single count. This chain connects TRBV21-1 to TRBJ2-3; the D call of TRBD2 is as the table states it, not checked on the DNA. TRBV21-1 is marked as a pseudogene. This CDR3 has 15 amino acids. CDR3 residues: CASSKDPTSTDTQYF. The CDR3 region has the DNA TGTGCCAGCAGCAAAGATCCGACTAGCACAGATACGCAGTATTTT.

The gene calls are TRBV7-2 and TRBJ2-7; 7 bases agree with TRBD1. Losses at the gene ends were 5 bases for V and 3 bases for J; bases not matched to a gene: 10. Looked up from germline, CDR1 is SGHTA and CDR2 is FQGNSA. The CDR3 sequence is 15 residues long. CDR3 in DNA: TGTGCCAGCAGCGGATCTGGGGACAGTTTCTACGAGCAGTACTTC. Translation: CASSGSGDSFYEQYF. Filled out from reference TRBV7-2 and TRBJ2-7, the complete variable domain reads GAGVSQSPSNKVTEKGKDVELRCDPISGHTALYWYRQSLGQGLEFLIYFQGNSAPDKSGLPSDRFSAERTGGSVSTLTIQRTQQEDSAVYLCASSGSGDSFYEQYFGPGTRLTVT.

The genes are TRBV14 and TRBJ1-3, with a possible D match to TRBD1 (6 bases). CDR3 length: 17 residues. V shed 3 bases and J shed 0 bases, with 15 bases lying between them. Germline V gives CDR1 SGHDN, CDR2 FVKESK. The CDR3 here is CASSHRQALRSGNTIYF. The CDR3 nucleotides read TGTGCCAGCAGCCATCGACAGGCTCTACGCTCTGGAAACACCATATATTTT.

CDR3 DNA: TGTGCCAGCAGTGCCGGCGGCGGAGCTAACTATGGCTACACCTTC. It codes for CASSAGGGANYGYTF. The V and J genes are TRBV27 and TRBJ1-2; D not certain. Germline values: CDR1 MNHEY, CDR2 SMNVEV (reference sequence). This CDR3 has 15 residues. Between the trimmed V and J ends, which lost 5 bases and 0 bases, there was a span of 13 bases.